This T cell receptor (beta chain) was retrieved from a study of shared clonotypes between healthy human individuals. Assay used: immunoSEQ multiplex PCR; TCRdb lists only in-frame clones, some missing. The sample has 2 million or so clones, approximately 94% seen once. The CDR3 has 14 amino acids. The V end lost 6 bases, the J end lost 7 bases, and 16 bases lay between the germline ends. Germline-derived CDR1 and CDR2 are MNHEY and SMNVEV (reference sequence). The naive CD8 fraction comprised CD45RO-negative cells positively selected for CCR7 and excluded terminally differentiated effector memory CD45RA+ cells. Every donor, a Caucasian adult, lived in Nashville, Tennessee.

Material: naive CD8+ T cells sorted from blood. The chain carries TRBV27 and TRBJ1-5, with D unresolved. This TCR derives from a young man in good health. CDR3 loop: CASSYLSAGQPQHF. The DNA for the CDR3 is TGTGCCAGCAGCTACCTGAGCGCGGGCCAGCCCCAGCATTTT.